These 18 T cell receptor beta chains share one sample of origin, sequenced in a study of breast tumors, draining lymph nodes, adjacent tissues. TCRdb re-derived calls from the multiplex PCR reads in MiXCR, one entry per CDR3 protein. The data hold about 270,000 distinct CDR3 sequences, with 30% observed a single time. The lymph nodes were axillary draining lymph nodes from breast cancer patients. The source material was axillary lymph node tissue. These receptors were collected from a female donor with breast cancer. Some clones in this sample may be carry-over from other donors' samples.

The CDR3 nucleotides are TGTGCCAGCAGTCGGGGTCACAATTCACCCCTCCACTTT. This sequence encodes CASSRGHNSPLHF. This chain joins TRBV27 and TRBJ1-6; the D is unclear. Trimming took off 5 bases at V and 7 bases at J, with 9 bases between the two ends. CDR1 MNHEY and CDR2 SMNVEV come from the germline V gene (reference sequence). This CDR3 comprises 13 residues.

This clonotype was observed many times. The CDR3 loop reads CASSPRLAGVIDEQFF. CDR3 DNA sequence: TGTGCCAGCAGCCCTCGGCTAGCGGGAGTAATCGATGAGCAGTTCTTC. This chain uses TRBV6-6 with TRBJ2-1, with 10 bases matching TRBD2. CDR3 length equals 16 residues. Germline loops: CDR1 MNHNY, CDR2 SVGAGI (reference sequence). V was clipped by 6 bases and J by 8 bases; unmatched bases: 13.

The chain joins TRBV27 to TRBJ1-2; 9 bases line up with TRBD1. Trimming removed 6 bases from V and 8 bases from J; junction bases left unmatched: 10. Germline assignment: CDR1 MNHEY and CDR2 SMNVEV (reference sequence). This CDR3 contains 14 residues. The CDR3 region has the DNA TGTGCCAGCAGAGACCGGGACAGGGATTCCGGCTACACCTTC. As protein: CASRDRDRDSGYTF.

This clonotype has more than one count but fewer than ten. The rearrangement uses TRBV20-1 and TRBJ2-7; 11 bases match TRBD2. V was pared by 0 bases and J by 2 bases, with 9 bases of the junction left unmatched. CDR3 length equals 17 residues. Germline CDR1 and CDR2: DFQATT and SNEGSKA (reference sequence). The CDR3 loop is CSARDLFASGRTYEQYF. Here the CDR3 DNA reads TGCAGTGCTAGAGATCTTTTTGCTAGCGGGAGGACCTACGAGCAGTACTTC.

At least ten counts were recorded for this clonotype. This chain connects TRBV15 to TRBJ2-2; weak D call: TRBD2 (6 bases). Germline CDR1 LNHNV, CDR2 YYDKDF (reference sequence). The CDR3 has 16 residues. With 0 bases removed from V and 4 bases from J, the gap between germline ends came to 12 bases. The CDR3 region is CATSRDPRESTGELFF. The CDR3 DNA follows: TGTGCCACCAGCAGAGATCCCCGGGAGTCCACCGGGGAGCTGTTTTTT. The full variable domain, completed using reference TRBV15 and TRBJ2-2, is DAMVIQNPRYQVTQFGKPVTLSCSQTLNHNVMYWYQQKSSQAPKLLFHYYDKDFNNEADTPDNFQSRRPNTSFCFLDIRSPGLGDTAMYLCATSRDPRESTGELFFGEGSRLTVL.

Notes on this clonotype: A much larger clone differs by one base, so this may be a read error. The CDR3 does not end in the conserved phenylalanine or tryptophan, so this is likely a read error. The genes are TRBV14 and TRBJ2-7; D is ambiguous. CDR1 and CDR2 from the germline V gene are SGHDN and FVKESK. This CDR3 contains 11 residues. With 3 bases removed from V and 2 bases from J, the gap between germline ends came to 2 bases. The CDR3 nucleotides are TGTGCCAGCAGCCACGCCTACGAGCAGTACTCC. Translation: CASSHAYEQYS.

The sample holds many counts of this clonotype. This chain connects TRBV19 to TRBJ1-3; no clear D. The CDR3 totals 15 residues. V lost 6 bases and J lost 1, with 13 bases in between. From germline, CDR1 is LNHDA and CDR2 SQIVND (reference sequence). Written as DNA, the CDR3 is TGTGCCAGTAGGTCGAACAGTGTTTCTGGAAACACCATATATTTT. The encoded protein is CASRSNSVSGNTIYF.

Note on this clonotype: A much larger clone lies a single base off, so this may be a read error. Given the absence of the conserved phenylalanine or tryptophan at the CDR3 end, a read error is likely. The genes are TRBV5-8 and TRBJ2-3, with TRBD2 matching over 11 bases. Unmatched junction bases numbered 9, after V lost 3 bases and J lost 0 bases. This CDR3 is 18 amino acids long. CDR1 is SGHTS, CDR2 YDEGEE, per germline. CDR3 sequence (DNA): TGTGCCAGCAGCTACATCGGGACTAGCGGCCCTAGCACAGATACGCAGTATGTT. Its translation is CASSYIGTSGPSTDTQYV.

A word on this clonotype: The junction shows a germline mismatch at one end, possibly a read error. The chain links TRBV6-1 to TRBJ2-2; 7 bases are shared with TRBD1. Per germline, CDR1 MNHNS and CDR2 SASEGT. There are 18 residues in the CDR3. CDR3 nucleotide sequence: TGTGCCGGCAGTGAGGGTGGCAGGGGGTACTATAGCACCGGGGAGCTGTTTTTT. Its translation is CAGSEGGRGYYSTGELFF.

Remarks on this clonotype: A much larger clone sits a single nucleotide away, making a read error possible. The chain joins TRBV24-1 to TRBJ2-2, with a weak D call TRBD2 (6 bases). Germline lookup yields CDR1 KGHDR and CDR2 SFDVKD. The CDR3 runs 17 residues. CDR3 DNA: TGTGCCACCAGTGAACCGATCCCACCGTTATATGGCGGGAAGCTGCTTTTT. The encoded protein is CATSEPIPPLYGGKLLF.

This clonotype was found many times. The chain is built from TRBV28 and TRBJ1-4, with D tentatively TRBD1 (5 bases). The CDR3 spans 12 residues. Germline CDR1 and CDR2: MDHEN and SYDVKM. V was pared by 7 bases and J by 10 bases, with 13 bases between. The CDR3 sequence is CASNPTEGKLFF. CDR3 nucleotides: TGTGCCAGCAACCCGACAGAGGGAAAACTGTTTTTT. The whole variable domain, remainder taken from reference TRBV28 and TRBJ1-4, is DVKVTQSSRYLVKRTGEKVFLECVQDMDHENMFWYRQDPGLGLRLIYFSYDVKMKEKGDIPEGYSVSREKKERFSLILESASTNQTSMYLCASNPTEGKLFFGSGTQLSVL.

At least ten counts were recorded for this clonotype. The chain recombines TRBV29-1 with TRBJ2-5; 7 nucleotides align to TRBD2. V was clipped by 7 bases and J by 1 base; unmatched bases: 6. The CDR3 is made up of 13 amino acids. Looked up from germline, CDR1 is SQVTM and CDR2 is ANQGSEA. The CDR3 here is CSAPAGLQETQYF. CDR3 sequence (DNA): TGCAGCGCCCCAGCGGGACTCCAAGAGACCCAGTACTTC.

V gene TRBV2 combines with J gene TRBJ2-1; TRBD2 matches at 13 bases. Germline-derived CDR1 and CDR2 are SNHLY and FYNNEI. V was clipped by 6 bases and J by 8 bases; unmatched bases: 16. The CDR3 consists of 18 residues. CDR3 loop: CASRRMGTSGTGGDEQFF. In DNA form, the CDR3 reads TGTGCCAGCAGGAGGATGGGGACTAGCGGGACAGGAGGAGATGAGCAGTTCTTC.

CDR3 in amino acids: CASSLQGMGYEQYF. DNA of the CDR3: TGTGCCAGCTCACTACAGGGAATGGGCTACGAGCAGTACTTC. The chain joins TRBV18 to TRBJ2-7, with a weak D call TRBD1 (6 bases). V was shortened by 4 bases and J by 3 bases, with 13 bases between the two germline ends. Germline-derived CDR1 and CDR2 are KGHSH and LQKENI. CDR3 length equals 14 residues.

The CDR3 here is CASSLAATGSEQPQHF. CDR3 bases: TGTGCCAGCAGCTTGGCCGCGACAGGGAGCGAGCAGCCCCAGCATTTT. The chain uses TRBV5-6 and TRBJ1-5; TRBD1 matches at 7 bases. Looked up from germline, CDR1 is SGHDT and CDR2 is YYEEEE. V lost 0 bases to trimming and J lost 7 bases; unmatched junction nucleotides: 10. The CDR3 is 16 residues long.

J is TRBJ2-2 and V is TRBV6-2 or TRBV6-3, with D tentatively TRBD2 (6 bases). Between the trimmed V and J ends, which lost 8 bases and 4 bases, there was a span of 14 bases. The CDR3 sequence is 14 residues long. Germline V gene sequence: CDR1 MNHEY, CDR2 SVGEGT. In nucleotides, the CDR3 is TGTGCCAGCCTCGATTTGGAGGGCACCGGGGAGCTGTTTTTT. This translates into CASLDLEGTGELFF.

This chain uses TRBV5-4 with TRBJ1-2, with D possibly TRBD1 on 5 matching bases. CDR1 is SGHNT and CDR2 is YYREEE in the germline V gene (reference sequence). V gave up 3 bases and J gave up 4 bases, with 10 bases separating them. The CDR3 runs to 13 residues. The DNA of the CDR3 is TGTGCCAGCAGCTCGACAGACGCCTATGGCTACACCTTC. Protein product: CASSSTDAYGYTF.

The chain uses TRBV24-1 and TRBJ2-5; D unclear. Between the trimmed V and J ends, which lost 1 base and 2 bases, there was a span of 10 bases. There are 15 residues in the CDR3. Germline CDR1 KGHDR, CDR2 SFDVKD. For the CDR3, the DNA is TGTGCCACCAGTGATTTAAGATCCAGTCAAGAGACCCAGTACTTC. This encodes CATSDLRSSQETQYF.